The rows below give T cell receptor beta chains drawn from one sample of a study of blood T cell repertoires in COVID-19. Measured with immunoSEQ multiplex PCR; TCRdb has only the in-frame clones, and not every one. The sample has 50,000 to 70,000 clones; less than 85% are singletons. Sequencing was done on a sample of peripheral blood. These receptor sequences come from a man in his 70s with active COVID-19. CDR3s include the opening cysteine and the closing phenylalanine or tryptophan. Each record gives: D gene, J gene, clone size, V gene, CDR3 protein, CDR3 DNA. D genes are given only for firm matches. The size field is filled for only some rows; it gives once, few, many or a size class.

TRBD1 | TRBJ1-3 | - | TRBV5-6 | CASSGDRGGNTIYF | TGTGCCAGCAGCGGTGACAGGGGGGGAAACACCATATATTTT
- | TRBJ2-3 | - | TRBV6-5 | CASSFPGAPDTQYF | TGTGCCAGCAGTTTCCCCGGAGCCCCGGATACGCAGTATTTT
- | TRBJ2-2 | - | TRBV7-9 | CASSINIGELFF | TGTGCCAGCAGCATAAATATCGGGGAGCTGTTTTTT
- | TRBJ1-5 | once | TRBV6-1 | CASSEGPGGGQPQHF | TGTGCCAGCAGTGAAGGGCCGGGGGGGGGTCAGCCCCAGCATTTT
TRBD2 | TRBJ2-2 | - | TRBV27 | CASSRKTSGNTGELFF | TGTGCCAGCAGTCGAAAGACTAGCGGGAACACCGGGGAGCTGTTTTTT
- | TRBJ2-3 | - | TRBV9 | CASSVLSTDTQYF | TGTGCCAGCAGCGTGTTAAGCACAGATACGCAGTATTTT
- | TRBJ2-1 | - | TRBV29-1 | CSVEHNPYNEQFF | TGCAGCGTTGAACACAACCCCTACAATGAGCAGTTCTTC
- | TRBJ2-1 | - | TRBV7-9 | CASSSLNEQFF | TGTGCCAGCAGCTCCTTGAATGAGCAGTTCTTC
TRBD1 | TRBJ1-5 | - | TRBV7-2 | CASSALGTGGKQPQHF | TGTGCCAGCAGCGCCCTCGGGACAGGGGGTAAACAGCCCCAGCATTTT
TRBD1 | TRBJ1-3 | - | TRBV19 | CASSYLSGQGSGNTIYF | TGTGCCAGTAGTTATCTGAGCGGACAGGGCTCTGGAAACACCATATATTTT
- | TRBJ1-1 | - | TRBV6-5 | CASRFGTWDTEAFF | TGTGCCAGCAGGTTCGGGACATGGGACACTGAAGCTTTCTTT
- | TRBJ2-2 | - | TRBV7-3 | CASSPTANTGELFF | TGTGCCAGCAGCCCGACTGCGAACACCGGGGAGCTGTTTTTT
- | TRBJ2-1 | - | TRBV30 | CAWSGAGWGNEQFF | TGTGCCTGGAGTGGGGCGGGATGGGGCAATGAGCAGTTCTTC
- | TRBJ2-3 | - | TRBV5-1 | CASSLQGRDTDTQYF | TGCGCCAGCAGCCTTCAGGGGAGGGACACAGATACGCAGTATTTT
- | TRBJ2-5 | - | TRBV13 | CASPKGTLPETQYF | TGTGCCAGCCCCAAAGGGACTTTACCAGAGACCCAGTACTTC
- | TRBJ1-4 | - | TRBV7-8 | CASSPSRTDREKLFF | TGTGCCAGCAGCCCCTCGAGGACAGATCGAGAAAAACTGTTTTTT
TRBD1 | TRBJ1-5 | - | TRBV7-9 | CASSSGQGNNQPQHF | TGTGCCAGCAGCTCAGGACAGGGAAACAATCAGCCCCAGCATTTT
- | TRBJ2-5 | - | TRBV9 | CASSPRLRETQYF | TGTGCCAGCAGCCCTAGATTGCGGGAGACCCAGTACTTC
- | TRBJ2-3 | many | TRBV7-2 | CASSLQMSTDTQYF | TGTGCCAGCAGCTTACAAATGAGCACAGATACGCAGTATTTT
- | TRBJ2-7 | - | TRBV11-2 | CASSLDRPTTYEQYF | TGTGCCAGCAGCTTAGATAGACCGACTACCTACGAGCAGTACTTC
- | TRBJ2-5 | once | TRBV2 | CASTGLQETQYF | TGTGCCAGCACGGGACTCCAAGAGACCCAGTACTTC
- | TRBJ2-7 | - | TRBV28 | CASKPSRVGSSSYEQYF | TGTGCCAGCAAACCCTCGAGGGTAGGCTCCAGCTCCTACGAGCAGTACTTC
TRBD1 | TRBJ1-1 | - | TRBV30 | CAWEDRDTEAFF | TGTGCCTGGGAGGACAGGGACACTGAAGCTTTCTTT
- | TRBJ1-2 | - | TRBV6-2/TRBV6-3 | CASSKTWTPNYGYTF | TGTGCCAGCAGTAAGACATGGACACCTAACTATGGCTACACCTTC